This T cell receptor (beta chain) was sequenced during a study of cytomegalovirus exposure and HLA in healthy donors. Turning to the study itself: It was reported in a later analysis that the roughly 120 validation repertoires used the same platform as the roughly 700 first-cohort repertoires. Points from the study as a whole: Listed as cytomegalovirus-associated were 150 to 200 TCR beta chains.

Some clones are missing from TCRdb's copy, which holds only in-frame ones; the method was immunoSEQ multiplex PCR. The sample has tens of thousands of clones; about 87% are singletons. As to this clone: Its specificity is unknown.

Material: PBMCs. This receptor was identified in a woman between 18 and 29 years old in good health and CMV-seropositive.

The CDR3 bases are TGCAGCGTCGGGGGACTAGCGGGAACAGATACGCAGTATTTT. Encoded protein: CSVGGLAGTDTQYF. The chain carries TRBV29-1 and TRBJ2-3, with TRBD2 matching over 13 bases. CDR3 length equals 14 residues. V dropped 6 bases and J dropped 3; count of bases not matched to a gene: 3. Germline assignment: CDR1 SQVTM and CDR2 ANQGSEA.